This TCR beta chain was sequenced in a study of shared clonotypes between healthy human individuals. Study-wide background: Ranging from 18 to 49 in age, donors were a couple of women and three men. Regarding the study as a whole: Sharing across four donors was highest in naive CD4 (around 5%) and lowest in memory CD8 (about 0.4%). Rarefaction showed sorted-subset sequencing was incomplete despite large depth.

The length of the CDR3 is 16 residues. V was pared by 1 base and J by 2 bases, with 15 bases between. The germline CDR1 and CDR2 sequences are WSHSY and SAAADI. With regard to this clone: Its specificity is not known.

Sequencing used immunoSEQ multiplex PCR; TCRdb keeps in-frame clones, though not all of them. Of under 1,900,000 clones in the sample, about 98.5% are singletons; the top ten hold about 0.4%. Sequencing was performed on naive CD4+ T cells sorted from blood. As to subset: CD45RA+ positively selected. V and J are TRBV10-2 and TRBJ2-7; D may be TRBD1 (6 bases). The source of this sequence is a man in his thirties or forties in good health. The CDR3 reads CASSEWARTVPYEQYF. For the CDR3, the DNA is TGCGCCAGCAGTGAGTGGGCCCGGACAGTTCCCTACGAGCAGTACTTC.